This record concerns one T cell receptor beta chain sequence. The target antigen is unknown. The source of the sample is a study of T cell responses to AZD1222 COVID-19 vaccine. The data were produced by immunoSEQ multiplex PCR, yet TCRdb's version contains in-frame clones alone and is incomplete. Of roughly 100,000 clones listed, roughly 84% are singletons. The CDR3 totals 14 residues. Unmatched junction bases numbered 3, after V lost 1 base and J lost 7 bases. Germline CDR1 reads SGHTA; CDR2 reads FQGNSA. The study's findings and limits: Variant regions that are unmutated are reportedly the target of nearly half of spike-specific TCRs. Repertoire sampling was restricted to post-peak T cell response timepoints. Along spike, vaccine-associated CD4 TCRs were found throughout, with dominance at 160-218 and 743-854.

This chain connects TRBV7-2 to TRBJ1-3; 8 bases are shared with TRBD1. Material: peripheral blood, obtained on day 0 of AZD1222 vaccination. This TCR came from an adult in good health. The CDR3 loop is CASSLEQGGNTIYF. CDR3 nucleotides: TGTGCCAGCAGCTTAGAACAGGGGGGCAACACCATATATTTT.